This T cell receptor beta chain was retrieved from a study of shared clonotypes between healthy human individuals. Of note for this clone: Its specificity is not known.

In germline, CDR1 is SGDLS, CDR2 YYNGEE. This CDR3 contains 13 residues. The V end was cut by 2 bases, the J end by 3 bases, with 5 bases between. Study conclusions and caveats: Generally, naive subsets (rather than memory subsets) showed larger estimated richness.

The authors split each subset's genomic DNA evenly across several immunoSEQ plates. Measured with immunoSEQ multiplex PCR; TCRdb has only the in-frame clones, and not every one. The table shows around 690,000 clones, with roughly 91% occurring only once. The sample was memory CD8+ T cells from PBMCs. Subset given: CD45RO+ cells pooled with CCR7-negative TemRA cells. The chain uses TRBV9 and TRBJ1-4, with D unclear. The receptor was derived from a man aged 18 to 30 in good health. Some clones in this sample may be carry-over from other donors' samples. Here the CDR3 reads CASSVPANEKLFF. DNA of the CDR3: TGTGCCAGCAGCGTCCCGGCTAATGAAAAACTGTTTTTT.